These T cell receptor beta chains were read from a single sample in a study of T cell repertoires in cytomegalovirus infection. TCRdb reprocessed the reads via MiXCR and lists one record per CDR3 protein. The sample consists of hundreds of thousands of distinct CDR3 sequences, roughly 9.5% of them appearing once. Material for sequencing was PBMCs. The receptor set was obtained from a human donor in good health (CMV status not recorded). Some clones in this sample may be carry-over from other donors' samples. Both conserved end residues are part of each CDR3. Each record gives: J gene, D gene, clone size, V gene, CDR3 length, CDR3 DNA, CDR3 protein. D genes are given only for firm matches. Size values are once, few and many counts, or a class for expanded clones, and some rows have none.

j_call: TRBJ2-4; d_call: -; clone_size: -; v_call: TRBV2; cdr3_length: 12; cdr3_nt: TGTGCCAGCAGTGACCAAGGAAACATTCAGTACTTC; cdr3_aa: CASSDQGNIQYF
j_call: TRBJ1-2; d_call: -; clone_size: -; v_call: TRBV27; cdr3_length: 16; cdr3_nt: TGTGCCAGCAGTACTCGTGGAGGAGGCCTTAACTATGGCTACACCTTC; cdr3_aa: CASSTRGGGLNYGYTF
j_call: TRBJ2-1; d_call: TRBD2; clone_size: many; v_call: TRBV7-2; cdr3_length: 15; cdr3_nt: TGTGCCAGCAGCCTAGCGGGGGGGACTTTAAATGAGCAGTTCTTC; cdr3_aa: CASSLAGGTLNEQFF
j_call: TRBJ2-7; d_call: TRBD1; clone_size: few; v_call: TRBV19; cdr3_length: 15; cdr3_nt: TGTGCCAGTAGTGTCGGGACAGGGGGAACCTACGAGCAGTACTTC; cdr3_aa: CASSVGTGGTYEQYF
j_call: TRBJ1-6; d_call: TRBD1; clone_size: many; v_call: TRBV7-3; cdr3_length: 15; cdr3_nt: TGTGCCAGCAGCGAGGGACAGGGAAGGAATTCACCCCTCCACTTT; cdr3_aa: CASSEGQGRNSPLHF
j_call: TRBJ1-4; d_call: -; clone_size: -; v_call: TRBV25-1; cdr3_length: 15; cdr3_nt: TGTGCCAGCAGTGAACAGGGTGCAACTAATGAAAAACTGTTTTTT; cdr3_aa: CASSEQGATNEKLFF
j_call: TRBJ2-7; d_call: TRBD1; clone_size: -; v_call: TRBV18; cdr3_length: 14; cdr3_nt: TGTGCCAGCTCACCCGGACAGGTTGTCCACGAGCAGTACTTC; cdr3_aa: CASSPGQVVHEQYF
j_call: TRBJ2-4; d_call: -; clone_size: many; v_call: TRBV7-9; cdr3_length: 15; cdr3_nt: TGTGCCAGCAGCTTAAACGGTCTAGCCAAAAACATTCAGTACTTC; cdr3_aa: CASSLNGLAKNIQYF
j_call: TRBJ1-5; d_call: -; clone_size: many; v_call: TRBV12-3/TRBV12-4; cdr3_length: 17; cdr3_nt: TGTGCCAGCAGCTCTACACAGGCCAGATATAGCAATCAGCCCCAGCATTTT; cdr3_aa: CASSSTQARYSNQPQHF
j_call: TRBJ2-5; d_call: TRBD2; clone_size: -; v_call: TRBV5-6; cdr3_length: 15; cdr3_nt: TGTGCCAGCAGCGGGGCTTCGGGAGGAGGGGAGACCCAGTACTTC; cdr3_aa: CASSGASGGGETQYF
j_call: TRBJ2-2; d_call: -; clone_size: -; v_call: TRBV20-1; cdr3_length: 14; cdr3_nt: TGCAGTGCGATGGGGGGTGGGAACACCGGGGAGCTGTTTTTT; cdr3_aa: CSAMGGGNTGELFF
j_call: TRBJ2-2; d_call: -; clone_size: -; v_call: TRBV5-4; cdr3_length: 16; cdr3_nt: TGTGCCAGCAGCCAACTAGGGACCTCCAACACCGGGGAGCTGTTTTTT; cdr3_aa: CASSQLGTSNTGELFF
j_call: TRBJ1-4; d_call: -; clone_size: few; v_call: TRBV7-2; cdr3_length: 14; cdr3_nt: TGTGCCAGCAGCTTCTACGGCCTTAATGAAAAACTGTTTTTT; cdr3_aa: CASSFYGLNEKLFF
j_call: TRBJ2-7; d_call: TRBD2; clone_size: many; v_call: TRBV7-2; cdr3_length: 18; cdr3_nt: TGTGCCAGCAGCTTAGGACTAGCGGGAGTATCGATCTCCTACGAGCAGTACTTC; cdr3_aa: CASSLGLAGVSISYEQYF
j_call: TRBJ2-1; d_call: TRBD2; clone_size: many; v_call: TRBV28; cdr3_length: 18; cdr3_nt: TGTGCCAGCAGTTCCCATCCCCGACTAGCGGGTGCCTACAATGAGCAGTTCTTC; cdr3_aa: CASSSHPRLAGAYNEQFF
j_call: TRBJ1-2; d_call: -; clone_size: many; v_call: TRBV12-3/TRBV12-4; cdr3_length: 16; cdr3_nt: TGTGCCAGCAGTTCCCCCCGGGCGGACATTGAGTATGGCTACACCTTC; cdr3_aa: CASSSPRADIEYGYTF
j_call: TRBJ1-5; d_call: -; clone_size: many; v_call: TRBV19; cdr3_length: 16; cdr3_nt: TGTGCCAGTAGTCCTCTCCAGGGACGGAGCAATCAGCCCCAGCATTTT; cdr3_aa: CASSPLQGRSNQPQHF
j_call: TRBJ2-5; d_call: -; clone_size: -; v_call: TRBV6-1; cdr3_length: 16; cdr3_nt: TGTGCCAGCAGTGAGGGGGGATCTGGGGGTGCAGAGACCCAGTACTTC; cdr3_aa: CASSEGGSGGAETQYF
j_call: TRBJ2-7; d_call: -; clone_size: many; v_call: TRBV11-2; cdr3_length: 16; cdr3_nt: TGTGCCAGCAGCAATGCGGCAGGCGACCTTACCTACGAGCAGTACTTC; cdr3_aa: CASSNAAGDLTYEQYF
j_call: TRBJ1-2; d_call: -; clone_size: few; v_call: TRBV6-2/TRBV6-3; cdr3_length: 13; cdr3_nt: TGTGCCAGCAGTTACCGCCGGGACCATGGCTACACCTTC; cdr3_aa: CASSYRRDHGYTF
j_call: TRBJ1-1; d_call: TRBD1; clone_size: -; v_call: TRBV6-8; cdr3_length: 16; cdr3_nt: TGTGCCAGCAGTCACATAGCAGGACAGGGAGTCGGTGAAGCTTTCTTT; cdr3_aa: CASSHIAGQGVGEAFF
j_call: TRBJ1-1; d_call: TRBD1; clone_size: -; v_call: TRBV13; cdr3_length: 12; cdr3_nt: TGTGCCAGCAACACAGGGGGAACTGAAGCTTTCTTT; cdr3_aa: CASNTGGTEAFF
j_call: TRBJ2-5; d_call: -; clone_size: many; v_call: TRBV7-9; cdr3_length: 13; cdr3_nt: TGTGCCAGCAGCCCGGGTCGTCGGGAGACCCAGTACTTC; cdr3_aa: CASSPGRRETQYF
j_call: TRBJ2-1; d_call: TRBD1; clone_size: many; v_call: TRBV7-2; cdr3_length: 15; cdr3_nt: TGTGCCAGCAGCTTAGTACAGGGGGGATACAATGAGCAGTTCTTC; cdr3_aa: CASSLVQGGYNEQFF
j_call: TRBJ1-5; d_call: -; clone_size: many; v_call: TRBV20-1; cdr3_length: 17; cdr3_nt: TGCAGTGCTAGAGCACAGGGCTCTGTGTATAGCAATCAGCCCCAGCATTTT; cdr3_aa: CSARAQGSVYSNQPQHF
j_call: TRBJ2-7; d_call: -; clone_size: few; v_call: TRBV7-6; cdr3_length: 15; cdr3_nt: TGTGCCAGCGGGACCAGCGGCGGACACGAATACGAGCAGTACTTC; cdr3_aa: CASGTSGGHEYEQYF
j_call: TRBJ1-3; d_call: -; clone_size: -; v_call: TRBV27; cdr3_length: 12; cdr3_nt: TGTGCCAGCCGGAGCTCTGGAAACACCATATATTTT; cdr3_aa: CASRSSGNTIYF
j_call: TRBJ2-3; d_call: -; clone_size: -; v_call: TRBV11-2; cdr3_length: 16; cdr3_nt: TGTGCCAGCACCCCAGGAGGGGCGGCTCGGATTGATACGCAGTATTTT; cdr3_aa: CASTPGGAARIDTQYF
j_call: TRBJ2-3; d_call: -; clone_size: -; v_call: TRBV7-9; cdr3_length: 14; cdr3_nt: TGTGCCAGCAGCTACGGACAAAGCACAGATACGCAGTATTTT; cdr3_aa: CASSYGQSTDTQYF
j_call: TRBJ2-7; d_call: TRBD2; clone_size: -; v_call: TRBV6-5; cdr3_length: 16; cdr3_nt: TGTGCCAGCAGTCGCTCTTTACTAGCGGGAGAGGCCGAGCAGTACTTC; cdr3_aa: CASSRSLLAGEAEQYF
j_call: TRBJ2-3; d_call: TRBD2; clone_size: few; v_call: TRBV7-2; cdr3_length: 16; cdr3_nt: TGTGCCAGCAGGCCCGCCGCCAGCGGGAGTGCGGATACGCAGTATTTT; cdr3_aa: CASRPAASGSADTQYF